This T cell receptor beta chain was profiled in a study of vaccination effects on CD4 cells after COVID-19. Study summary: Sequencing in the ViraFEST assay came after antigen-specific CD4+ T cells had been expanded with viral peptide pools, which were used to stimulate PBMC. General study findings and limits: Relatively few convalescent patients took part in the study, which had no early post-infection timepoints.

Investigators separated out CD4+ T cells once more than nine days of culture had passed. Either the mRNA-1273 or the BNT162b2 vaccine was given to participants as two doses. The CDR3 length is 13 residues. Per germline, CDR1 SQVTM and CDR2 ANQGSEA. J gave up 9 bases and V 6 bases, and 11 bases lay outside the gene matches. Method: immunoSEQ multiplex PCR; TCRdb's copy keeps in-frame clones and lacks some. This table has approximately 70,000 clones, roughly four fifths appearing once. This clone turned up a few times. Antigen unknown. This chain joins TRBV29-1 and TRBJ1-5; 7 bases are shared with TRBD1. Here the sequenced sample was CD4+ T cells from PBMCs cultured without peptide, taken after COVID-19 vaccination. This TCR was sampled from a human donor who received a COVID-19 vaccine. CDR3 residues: CSVADRVDRPQHF. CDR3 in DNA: TGCAGCGTGGCTGACAGGGTGGATAGGCCCCAGCATTTT.